These 9 T cell receptor beta chains came from one sample sequenced in a study of blood T cells in healthy people across ages. With a J-beta primer mix and a sample-barcoded 5' primer, a second PCR ran about 6 to 11 cycles. One entry per CDR3 protein results from TCRdb running MiXCR on the 5' RACE reads. This table holds roughly 1,800,000 distinct CDR3 sequences, 40% to 55% found once. The sequenced sample consisted of blood. Receptor source: a woman in her forties in good health.

The chain recombines TRBV24-1 with TRBJ2-1; no definite D call. The germline V gene has CDR1 KGHDR and CDR2 SFDVKD. CDR3 length: 14 amino acids. Trimming shortened V by 6 bases and J by 0 bases, and 8 bases separated the two germline ends. The CDR3: CATSRASSYNEQFF. The CDR3 DNA follows: TGTGCCACCAGTCGAGCTAGCTCCTACAATGAGCAGTTCTTC.

The J gene is TRBJ1-1, the V gene TRBV2; perhaps TRBD1 as D (5 bases). CDR3 length equals 15 residues. Germline V gene lookup returns CDR1 SNHLY and CDR2 FYNNEI. DNA for the CDR3: TGTGCTTCGCGCAGCAGGGTTGGGGTCAACACTGAAGCTTTCTTT. Translated: CASRSRVGVNTEAFF.

V and J are TRBV4-2 and TRBJ2-3, with no clear D. Germline CDR1 LGHNA, CDR2 YNFKEQ. CDR3 length equals 11 residues. Trimming took 3 bases from V and 7 from J, leaving 5 bases between them. DNA for the CDR3: TGTGCCAGCAGCCAGGAAAATACGCAGTATTTT. Translating gives CASSQENTQYF.

This clonotype was seen a few times. This chain connects TRBV6-1 to TRBJ1-2, with D maybe TRBD1 (5 bases). Trimming left V 7 bases short and J 2 bases short, with 17 bases between. CDR1 and CDR2 from the germline V gene are MNHNS and SASEGT. The CDR3 loop spans 15 amino acids. In nucleotides, the CDR3 is TGTGCCAGCACACAGGCTAGAGGTTTGAACTATGGCTACACCTTC. Residues: CASTQARGLNYGYTF.

The table lists this clonotype with a few counts. The chain carries TRBV9 and TRBJ2-7; 9 bases are shared with TRBD1. Trimming cost V 2 bases and J 3 bases; bases outside gene matches: 18. The CDR3 loop spans 19 amino acids. CDR1 and CDR2 from the germline V gene are SGDLS and YYNGEE. CDR3 amino acids: CASSVRPKFGDRAFYEQYF. The CDR3 region has the DNA TGTGCCAGCAGCGTTCGGCCCAAATTCGGGGACAGGGCTTTCTACGAGCAGTACTTC.

The count of this clonotype is one. The rearrangement joins TRBV20-1 to TRBJ1-1, with a possible D match to TRBD1 (6 bases). The germline V gene encodes CDR1 DFQATT and CDR2 SNEGSKA (reference sequence). This CDR3 is 13 amino acids long. Trimming removed 1 base at V and 4 bases at J, with 10 bases between. CDR3 region: CSARAGASTEAFF. The CDR3 region has the DNA TGCAGTGCTAGAGCGGGGGCGAGCACTGAAGCTTTCTTT.

This chain joins TRBV10-3 and TRBJ2-3, with unresolved D. The CDR3 consists of 15 residues. V lost 2 bases and J lost 4, with 13 bases in between. Germline V gene data show CDR1 as ENHRY and CDR2 as SYGVKD. CDR3 sequence: CAISEGPPGPDTQYF. CDR3 sequence (DNA): TGTGCCATCAGTGAGGGACCCCCAGGCCCAGATACGCAGTATTTT.

The chain joins TRBV20-1 to TRBJ2-5, with D maybe TRBD2 (6 bases). Deletions cut 6 bases from V and 2 bases from J, with 16 bases between. Germline values: CDR1 DFQATT, CDR2 SNEGSKA (reference sequence). This CDR3 has 14 residues. The DNA of the CDR3 is TGCAGTGCCCCCCCCGCGGGGCAACAAGAGACCCAGTACTTC. Protein: CSAPPAGQQETQYF.

The chain uses TRBV7-9 and TRBJ2-3; D call uncertain. The ends were cut back, 4 bases at V and 0 bases at J, with 14 bases in the middle. The CDR3 is made up of 16 amino acids. Germline V lookup: CDR1 SEHNR, CDR2 FQNEAQ (reference sequence). The CDR3 loop reads CASSSKEYSSTDTQYF. In nucleotides, the CDR3 is TGTGCCAGCAGCTCGAAAGAATACTCTAGCACAGATACGCAGTATTTT.